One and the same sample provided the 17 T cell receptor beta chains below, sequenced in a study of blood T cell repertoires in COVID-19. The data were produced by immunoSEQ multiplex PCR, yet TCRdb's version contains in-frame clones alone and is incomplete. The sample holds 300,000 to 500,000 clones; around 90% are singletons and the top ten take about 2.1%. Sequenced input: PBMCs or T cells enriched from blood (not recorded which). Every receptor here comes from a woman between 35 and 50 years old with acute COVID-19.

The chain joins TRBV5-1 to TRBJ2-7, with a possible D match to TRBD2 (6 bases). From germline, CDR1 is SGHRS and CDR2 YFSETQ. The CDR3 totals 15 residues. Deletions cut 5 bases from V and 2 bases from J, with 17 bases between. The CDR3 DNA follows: TGCGCCAGCAGTATCGGACTACATTCCCCCTACGAGCAGTACTTC. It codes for CASSIGLHSPYEQYF. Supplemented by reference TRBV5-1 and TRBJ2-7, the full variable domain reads KAGVTQTPRYLIKTRGQQVTLSCSPISGHRSVSWYQQTPGQGLQFLFEYFSETQRNKGNFPGRFSGRQFSNSRSEMNVSTLELGDSALYLCASSIGLHSPYEQYFGPGTRLTVT.

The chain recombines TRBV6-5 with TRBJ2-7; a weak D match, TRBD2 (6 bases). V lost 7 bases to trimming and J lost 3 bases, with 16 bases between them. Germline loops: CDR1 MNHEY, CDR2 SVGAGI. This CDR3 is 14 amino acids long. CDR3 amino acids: CASTFGGNVYEQYF. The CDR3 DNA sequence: TGTGCCAGCACTTTCGGCGGGAATGTCTACGAGCAGTACTTC.

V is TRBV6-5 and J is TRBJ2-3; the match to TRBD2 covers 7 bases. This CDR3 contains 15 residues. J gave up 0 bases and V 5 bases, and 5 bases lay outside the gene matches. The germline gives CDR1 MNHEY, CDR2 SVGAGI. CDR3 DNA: TGTGCCAGCAGTCGAAGCGGGACTAGCACAGATACGCAGTATTTT. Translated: CASSRSGTSTDTQYF.

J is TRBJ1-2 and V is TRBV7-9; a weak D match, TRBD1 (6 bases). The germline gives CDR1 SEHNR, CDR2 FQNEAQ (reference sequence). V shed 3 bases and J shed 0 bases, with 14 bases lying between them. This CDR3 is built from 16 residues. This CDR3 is CASSFAGGGPNYGYTF. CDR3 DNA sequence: TGTGCCAGCAGCTTCGCGGGGGGCGGCCCTAACTATGGCTACACCTTC.

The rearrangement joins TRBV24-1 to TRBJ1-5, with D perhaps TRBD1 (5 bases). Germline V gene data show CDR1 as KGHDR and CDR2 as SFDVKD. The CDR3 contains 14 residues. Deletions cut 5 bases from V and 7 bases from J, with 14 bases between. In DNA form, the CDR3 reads TGTGCCACCAGTGGTCGGGGGATCGACCAGCCCCAGCATTTT. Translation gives CATSGRGIDQPQHF.

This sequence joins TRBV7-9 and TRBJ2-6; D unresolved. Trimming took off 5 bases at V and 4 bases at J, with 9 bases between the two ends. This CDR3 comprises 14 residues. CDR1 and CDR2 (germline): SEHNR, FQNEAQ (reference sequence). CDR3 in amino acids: CASSTPLGANVLTF. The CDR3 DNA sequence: TGTGCCAGCAGCACACCCCTGGGGGCCAACGTCCTGACTTTC.

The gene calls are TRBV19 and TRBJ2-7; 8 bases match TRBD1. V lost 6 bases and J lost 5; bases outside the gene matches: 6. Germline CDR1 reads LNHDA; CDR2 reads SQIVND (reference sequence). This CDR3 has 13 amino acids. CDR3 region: CASRGRGQNEQYF. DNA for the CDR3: TGTGCCAGTAGAGGCAGGGGGCAAAACGAGCAGTACTTC.

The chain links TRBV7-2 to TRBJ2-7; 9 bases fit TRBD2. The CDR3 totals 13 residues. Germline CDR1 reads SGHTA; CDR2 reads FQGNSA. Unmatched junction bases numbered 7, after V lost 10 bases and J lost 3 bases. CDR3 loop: CATGLAGLYEQYF. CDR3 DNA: TGTGCCACCGGGCTAGCGGGGCTCTACGAGCAGTACTTC.

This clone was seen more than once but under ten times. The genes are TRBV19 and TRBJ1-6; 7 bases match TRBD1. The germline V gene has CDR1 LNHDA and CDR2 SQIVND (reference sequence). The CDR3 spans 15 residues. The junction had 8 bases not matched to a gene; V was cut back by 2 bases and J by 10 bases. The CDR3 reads CASSITGDAGSPLHF. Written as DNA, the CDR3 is TGTGCCAGTAGTATAACAGGGGACGCGGGGTCACCCCTCCACTTT.

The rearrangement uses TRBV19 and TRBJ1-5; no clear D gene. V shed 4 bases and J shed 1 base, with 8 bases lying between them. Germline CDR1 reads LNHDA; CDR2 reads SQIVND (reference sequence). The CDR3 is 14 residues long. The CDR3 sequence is CASSRERSNQPQHF. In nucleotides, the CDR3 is TGTGCCAGTAGTAGGGAGAGGAGCAATCAGCCCCAGCATTTT.

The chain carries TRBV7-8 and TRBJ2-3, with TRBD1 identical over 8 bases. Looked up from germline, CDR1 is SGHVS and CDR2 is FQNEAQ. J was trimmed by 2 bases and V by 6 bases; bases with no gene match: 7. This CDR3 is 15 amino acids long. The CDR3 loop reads CASRDRELYTDTQYF. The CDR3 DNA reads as TGTGCCAGCAGGGACAGGGAGTTATACACAGATACGCAGTATTTT.

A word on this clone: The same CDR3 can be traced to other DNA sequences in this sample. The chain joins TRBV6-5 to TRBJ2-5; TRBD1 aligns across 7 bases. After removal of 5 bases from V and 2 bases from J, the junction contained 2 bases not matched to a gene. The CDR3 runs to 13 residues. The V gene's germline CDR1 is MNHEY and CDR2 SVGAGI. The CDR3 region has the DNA TGTGCCAGCAGTAGGGACAGACAAGAGACCCAGTACTTC. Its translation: CASSRDRQETQYF.

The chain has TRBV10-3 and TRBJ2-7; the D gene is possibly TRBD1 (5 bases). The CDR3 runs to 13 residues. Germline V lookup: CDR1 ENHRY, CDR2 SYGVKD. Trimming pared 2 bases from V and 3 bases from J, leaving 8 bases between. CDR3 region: CAISEGAHYEQYF. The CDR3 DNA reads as TGTGCCATCAGTGAGGGGGCCCACTACGAGCAGTACTTC.

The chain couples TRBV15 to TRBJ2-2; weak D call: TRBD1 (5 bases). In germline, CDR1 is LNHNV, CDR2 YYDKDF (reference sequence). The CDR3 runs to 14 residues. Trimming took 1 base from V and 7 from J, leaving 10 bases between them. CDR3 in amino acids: CATSRARGGGELFF. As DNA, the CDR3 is TGTGCCACCAGCAGAGCAAGGGGTGGCGGGGAGCTGTTTTTT.

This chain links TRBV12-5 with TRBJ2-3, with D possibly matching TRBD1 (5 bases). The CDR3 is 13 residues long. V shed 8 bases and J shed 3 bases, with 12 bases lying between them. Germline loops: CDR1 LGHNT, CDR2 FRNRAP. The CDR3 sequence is CASSQGLTDTQYF. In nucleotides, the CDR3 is TGTGCTAGTTCCCAGGGCTTGACAGATACGCAGTATTTT.

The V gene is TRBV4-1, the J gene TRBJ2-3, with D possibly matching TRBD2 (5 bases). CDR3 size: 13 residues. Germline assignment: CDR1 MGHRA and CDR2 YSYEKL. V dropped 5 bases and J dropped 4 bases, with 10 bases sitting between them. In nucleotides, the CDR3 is TGCGCCAGCAGCAAAACTAGACCAGATACGCAGTATTTT. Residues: CASSKTRPDTQYF.

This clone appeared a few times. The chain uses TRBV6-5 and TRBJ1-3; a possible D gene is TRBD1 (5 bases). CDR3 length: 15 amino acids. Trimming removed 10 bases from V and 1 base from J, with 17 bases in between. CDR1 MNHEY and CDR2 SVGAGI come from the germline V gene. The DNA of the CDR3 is TGTGCCACCCGGTCCAGTCGACAGTCTGGAAACACCATATATTTT. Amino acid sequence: CATRSSRQSGNTIYF.